A selection of T cell receptor beta chains follows, all from one sample in a study of cytomegalovirus exposure and HLA in healthy donors. Method: immunoSEQ multiplex PCR; TCRdb's copy keeps in-frame clones and lacks some. The data show about 130,000 clones, approximately 80% seen once. The sequenced sample was PBMCs. These receptors came from a girl aged 2-15 years in good health and CMV-seronegative. Each CDR3 is given with its conserved first and last residue. A D gene is named only where the DNA matches it firmly. Rows may omit the clone size; those that give it use once, few, many or a size class.

cdr3_nt	cdr3_aa	v_call	clone_size	j_call	d_call
TGTGCCAGCAGCTTAAGGGGGCAGGGGGAGAATCAGCCCCAGCATTTT	CASSLRGQGENQPQHF	TRBV7-8	NA	TRBJ1-5	TRBD1
TGCGCCAGCAGCCAAGATAGCGGGATGCTGGGAGTTTCCTACAATGAGCAGTTCTTC	CASSQDSGMLGVSYNEQFF	TRBV4-1	NA	TRBJ2-1	TRBD2
TGTGCCAGCAGCTTAGGGCGGCAGCTGAACACTGAAGCTTTCTTT	CASSLGRQLNTEAFF	TRBV7-9	once	TRBJ1-1	NA
TGTGCCTGGAGGGATGCGGGGCCGCGGGCAGATACGCAGTATTTT	CAWRDAGPRADTQYF	TRBV30	NA	TRBJ2-3	NA
TGTGCCAGCAGTTCAGTAAAAGTATTCAATGAGCAGTTCTTC	CASSSVKVFNEQFF	TRBV28	NA	TRBJ2-1	NA
TGTGCCAGTAGACTCAGGTCTACAAACTTAGATGAGCAGTTCTTC	CASRLRSTNLDEQFF	TRBV19	NA	TRBJ2-1	NA
TGTGCCAGCAGGTCCACAGGGGGCCCAGAGACCCAGTACTTC	CASRSTGGPETQYF	TRBV11-2	NA	TRBJ2-5	TRBD1
TGTGCCAGCAGCTTGAGGAGGAGCTCCTATAATTCCCCCCTCCACTTT	CASSLRRSSYNSPLHF	TRBV7-2	NA	TRBJ1-6	NA
TGTGCCAGCAGTCGTAGAAATAGCAATCAGCCCCAGCATTTT	CASSRRNSNQPQHF	TRBV28	NA	TRBJ1-5	NA
TGTGCCAGCAGTGAAGATAAGGCGGGACAGCACTACGAGCAGTACTTC	CASSEDKAGQHYEQYF	TRBV6-1	NA	TRBJ2-7	NA
TGTGCCAGCAGCATAGACAGCTTTCAAGAGACCCAGTACTTC	CASSIDSFQETQYF	TRBV5-5	NA	TRBJ2-5	NA
TGTGCCAGCAGCACAGCAGGGGAAGCTGGCTACACCTTC	CASSTAGEAGYTF	TRBV13	NA	TRBJ1-2	NA
TGTGCCTGGAGTGTACGACAGGTGGGCGGGGAGCTGTTTTTT	CAWSVRQVGGELFF	TRBV30	once	TRBJ2-2	NA
TGCGCCAGCAGCCAAGAGATTGGCGGGGCTCAAGAGACCCAGTACTTC	CASSQEIGGAQETQYF	TRBV4-1	once	TRBJ2-5	NA
TGCGCCAGCAGTGAGTCGGGCGGGTTGGGGTCAGATACGCAGTATTTT	CASSESGGLGSDTQYF	TRBV10-2	NA	TRBJ2-3	NA
TGTGCCAGCAGTCTAAGAAACCATTCACCCCTCCACTTT	CASSLRNHSPLHF	TRBV7-9	NA	TRBJ1-6	NA
TGTGCCAGCAGCCAAGAACTAGCGGGAAGTAATGAGCAGTTCTTC	CASSQELAGSNEQFF	TRBV4-2	NA	TRBJ2-1	TRBD2
TGCGCCAGCAGCTTGGAGGATCGGGGAGGTGCTGGAAACACCATATATTTT	CASSLEDRGGAGNTIYF	TRBV5-1	NA	TRBJ1-3	NA
TGCGCCAGCAGCCAAGGAACAGGGGTTTTATCCGATGAGCAGTTCTTC	CASSQGTGVLSDEQFF	TRBV4-3	NA	TRBJ2-1	TRBD1
TGTGCCAGCAGCTTATCGGGGGGGCTTGACGAGCAGTACTTC	CASSLSGGLDEQYF	TRBV7-9	few	TRBJ2-7	TRBD2
TGTGCCTGGAGCAGCGGGGGGGCCTACTTCCACACCGGGGAGCTGTTTTTT	CAWSSGGAYFHTGELFF	TRBV30	NA	TRBJ2-2	TRBD2
TGCGCCAGCAGCTTGGCACGGGACAGGCAGTTCTTC	CASSLARDRQFF	TRBV5-1	NA	TRBJ2-1	TRBD1
TGTGCCACCAGCAGGGGAGGCGGGGGGGCCGGGGACATTCAGTACTTC	CATSRGGGGAGDIQYF	TRBV15	NA	TRBJ2-4	TRBD2
TGTGCCAGTGCCGAGGGGAGGTGGGAGAACGAGCAGTACTTC	CASAEGRWENEQYF	TRBV6-6	few	TRBJ2-7	NA
TGTGCCAGCAGTTTACAGCGGGGGTCGAACACTGAAGCTTTCTTT	CASSLQRGSNTEAFF	TRBV27	NA	TRBJ1-1	NA
TGTGCCAGCAGCCTCAGGGACATCCGAAACACCATATATTTT	CASSLRDIRNTIYF	TRBV11-2	NA	TRBJ1-3	NA
TGTGCCAGCAGCTCGCCCAGGCGGGACAGGGGATCCTACGAGCAGTACTTC	CASSSPRRDRGSYEQYF	TRBV7-9	NA	TRBJ2-7	TRBD1
TGTGCCAGAAGCTTGTTAGTACGCCATGGCCAGGGGGCTGGAAACACCATATATTTT	CARSLLVRHGQGAGNTIYF	TRBV5-3	few	TRBJ1-3	TRBD1
TGTGCCAGCAGTTTGGACAGGGAGCAGTACTTC	CASSLDREQYF	TRBV6-6	NA	TRBJ2-7	TRBD1
TGTGCCTGGAGTGAGGTAGGCGGACTGTACACTGAAGCTTTCTTT	CAWSEVGGLYTEAFF	TRBV30	once	TRBJ1-1	NA
TGTGCCAGCAGCTTAGCGGGAGGGAGAAACGAGCAGTACTTC	CASSLAGGRNEQYF	TRBV7-3	NA	TRBJ2-7	TRBD2
TGTGCCAGCAGCCCAGGGGGCGCGGGCTATGGCTACACCTTC	CASSPGGAGYGYTF	TRBV27	NA	TRBJ1-2	TRBD1
TGTGCCAGCAGCTTAGCTAGGCTAGCGGGAGTCGGGACCCAGTACTTC	CASSLARLAGVGTQYF	TRBV7-8	NA	TRBJ2-5	TRBD2
TGTGCCAGCGGGAGGGGCAATGAGCAGTTCTTC	CASGRGNEQFF	TRBV2	few	TRBJ2-1	TRBD2
TGTGCCAGCAGGACTGGACAGGGGGAGAGCGAGACCCAGTACTTC	CASRTGQGESETQYF	TRBV6-1	NA	TRBJ2-5	TRBD1
TGTGCCAGCGGAGGGTGGGATGAGCAGTTCTTC	CASGGWDEQFF	TRBV9	NA	TRBJ2-1	NA
TGCGCCAGCAGCCAAGATGGGGCCAAATACCCCTACGAGCAGTACTTC	CASSQDGAKYPYEQYF	TRBV4-1	NA	TRBJ2-7	NA
TGTGCTAGTGGCCCAAGTTCGGGAGGGCTGAGTAATTCTAACTATGGCTACACCTTC	CASGPSSGGLSNSNYGYTF	TRBV12-5	NA	TRBJ1-2	NA
TGTGCCAGCAGTGAATCATTACTAGCGGGGCGCACCGGGGAGCTGTTTTTT	CASSESLLAGRTGELFF	TRBV25-1	NA	TRBJ2-2	TRBD2
TGTGCCAGCAGCCGGGACAGGGGACACGAGCAGTACTTC	CASSRDRGHEQYF	TRBV7-9	NA	TRBJ2-7	TRBD1
TGTGCCAGCTCACCCCAATCACGACAGGGCAGGAGCAATCAGCCCCAGCATTTT	CASSPQSRQGRSNQPQHF	TRBV18	NA	TRBJ1-5	TRBD1
TGTGCCTGGAAACACAGGGGCCCTAATAACTATGGCTACACCTTC	CAWKHRGPNNYGYTF	TRBV30	NA	TRBJ1-2	TRBD1
TGTGCCAGCAGCACGGAGGGGTCTGACTATGGCTACACCTTC	CASSTEGSDYGYTF	TRBV21-1	NA	TRBJ1-2	NA
TGTGCCAGCAGCCAAGAAGCACTGGGGGCCAACGTCCTGACTTTC	CASSQEALGANVLTF	TRBV4-2	NA	TRBJ2-6	NA
TGTGCCAGTAGTAGTCTAGCGGGCCGCACAGATACGCAGTATTTT	CASSSLAGRTDTQYF	TRBV19	NA	TRBJ2-3	TRBD2
TGTTCCAGCAGCCCCCTGCCCATTAGCTCCTACGAGCAGTACTTC	CSSSPLPISSYEQYF	TRBV7-9	NA	TRBJ2-7	NA
TGTGCCAGCGGCACCGGGACAGAAGACACCGGGGAGCTGTTTTTT	CASGTGTEDTGELFF	TRBV5-4	few	TRBJ2-2	TRBD1
TGTGCCAGCAGCTCGTGGGCGACTAGCGGGGGCACCGGGGAGCTGTTTTTT	CASSSWATSGGTGELFF	TRBV11-1	NA	TRBJ2-2	TRBD2
TGCGCCAGCAGCTTGGATCAGGGGCCTTACTCCTACGAGCAGTACTTC	CASSLDQGPYSYEQYF	TRBV5-1	NA	TRBJ2-7	NA
TGTGCCAGCAGTATCAGTACCCAGCCCCAGCATTTT	CASSISTQPQHF	TRBV2	NA	TRBJ1-5	NA
TGTGCCAGCGGCTTGCGTCCTAGCGGGAGCGTTGAGCAGTTCTTC	CASGLRPSGSVEQFF	TRBV27	NA	TRBJ2-1	TRBD2
TGTGCCAGCAGCTTGGGGAGCTCCTACAATGAGCAGTTCTTC	CASSLGSSYNEQFF	TRBV11-3	NA	TRBJ2-1	NA
TGTGCCAGCAGCGCAGACAGGGGAGTCGGCTACACCTTC	CASSADRGVGYTF	TRBV9	once	TRBJ1-2	TRBD1
TGCGCCTCGTGGGGGGAGGAGTACAATGAGCAGTTCTTC	CASWGEEYNEQFF	TRBV5-1	few	TRBJ2-1	NA
TGTGCCAGCAGCTTAGACCTGACAGGACGGAATGAGCAGTTCTTC	CASSLDLTGRNEQFF	TRBV7-3	NA	TRBJ2-1	NA